This T cell receptor (beta chain) was obtained from a study of T-cell reconstitution after alpha-beta-depleted transplantation in children. Notes on the study in general: Among T cells one year after transplant, newly produced cells accounted for most counts and diversity. Expanded clones from the graft, numbering several hundred, reportedly supplied alpha-beta T cells about two months after transplant.

The TCRbeta library incorporated unique molecular identifiers. One entry per CDR3 protein, called by TCRdb with MiXCR from the PCR reads. Here the sample spans 450,000 to 550,000 distinct CDR3 sequences, 9.5% to 12% being singletons. As concerns this clonotype: The antigen is not known.

V was pared by 5 bases and J by 4 bases, with 11 bases of the junction left unmatched. The CDR3 sequence is 16 residues long. Germline CDR1 is SGHTA and CDR2 is FQGNSA. The clonotype originates from a female patient aged 2-9 years who had a stem cell transplant for aplastic anemia, so the T cells may come from the graft donor. The chain has TRBV7-2 and TRBJ2-1; 7 bases map to TRBD2. The sample consisted of PBMCs, mostly from graft donor cells, taken 180 days after TCRalphabeta/CD19-depleted stem cell transplant. The CDR3 loop is CASSPLAGARYNEQFF. For the CDR3, the DNA is TGTGCCAGCAGCCCCCTCGCGGGAGCCCGGTACAATGAGCAGTTCTTC.